A selection of T cell receptor beta chains follows, all from one sample in a study of TIL therapy for anti-PD-1-resistant metastatic lung cancer. The assay was immunoSEQ multiplex PCR, and TCRdb's table has in-frame clones only and misses some. The sample lists about 60,000 clones; under 75% were seen once. The specimen comprised blood, sampled at baseline. The receptors come from a person aged 25 to 85 with non-small cell lung cancer. Each CDR3 is given with its conserved first and last residue. Fields, in order: clone size, V gene, J gene, D gene, CDR3 protein, CDR3 DNA. The D gene is left open where the match is weak. Only some rows state a clone size, as once, few, many or a class for expanded clones.

>medium-sized|TRBV4-1|TRBJ1-1|.
CASSHGGRVTEAFF
TGCGCCAGCAGCCACGGGGGGAGGGTGACTGAAGCTTTCTTT
>few|TRBV5-8|TRBJ1-1|TRBD1
CASSLVQGAMNTEAFF
TGTGCCAGCAGCTTGGTACAGGGGGCGATGAACACTGAAGCTTTCTTT
>.|TRBV27|TRBJ2-7|TRBD1
CASSLLQGAYEQYF
TGTGCCAGCAGTTTGCTACAGGGGGCTTACGAGCAGTACTTC
>few|TRBV10-3|TRBJ1-4|.
CAISEIRAGSAPNEKLFF
TGTGCCATCAGTGAGATTAGGGCAGGGTCGGCGCCTAATGAAAAACTGTTTTTT
>.|TRBV6-1|TRBJ1-6|.
CASSDGPDSPLHF
TGTGCCAGCAGTGATGGTCCGGATTCACCCCTCCACTTT
>few|TRBV30|TRBJ1-4|.
CAWQPKDEKLFF
TGTGCCTGGCAGCCTAAGGATGAAAAACTGTTTTTT
>.|TRBV2|TRBJ2-1|.
CASRAEYNEQFF
TGTGCCAGCAGGGCCGAGTACAATGAGCAGTTCTTC
>.|TRBV18|TRBJ2-1|TRBD1
CASSPLTGTGGYNEQFF
TGTGCCAGCTCACCCCTAACCGGGACAGGCGGATACAATGAGCAGTTCTTC
>.|TRBV30|TRBJ2-3|.
CALAQIFTDTQYF
TGTGCCTTGGCCCAGATTTTCACAGATACGCAGTATTTT
>.|TRBV6-5|TRBJ2-7|TRBD1
CASSGSDRGLYEQYF
TGTGCCAGCAGTGGCTCGGACAGGGGGCTCTACGAGCAGTACTTC
>.|TRBV7-9|TRBJ1-1|.
CASSLESLGEAFF
TGTGCCAGCAGCTTAGAGAGCCTCGGGGAAGCTTTCTTT
>.|TRBV19|TRBJ1-1|.
CASSIPGVGTEAFF
TGTGCCAGTAGTATCCCAGGGGTTGGCACTGAAGCTTTCTTT
>.|TRBV23-1|TRBJ2-7|.
CASSSEKRARLEQYF
TGCGCCAGCAGCTCCGAAAAACGAGCGAGGCTCGAGCAGTACTTC
>.|TRBV6-5|TRBJ2-7|.
CATLGGTHYEQYF
TGTGCCACCCTTGGCGGGACTCACTACGAGCAGTACTTC
>.|TRBV5-6|TRBJ2-5|.
CASSLKGHLKTETQYF
TGTGCCAGCAGCTTGAAGGGACACTTAAAAACGGAGACCCAGTACTTC
>.|TRBV2|TRBJ2-7|TRBD1
CASSEGTGSEQYF
TGTGCCAGCAGTGAAGGGACAGGGAGCGAGCAGTACTTC
>.|TRBV6-5|TRBJ2-1|.
CASSYSGGYNEQFF
TGTGCCAGCAGTTACAGCGGCGGGTACAATGAGCAGTTCTTC
>medium-sized|TRBV5-1|TRBJ1-1|.
CASRVQQGSAFF
TGCGCCAGCAGGGTTCAACAGGGAAGCGCTTTCTTT
>few|TRBV6-5|TRBJ2-7|TRBD1
CASSYGQGVSEQYF
TGTGCCAGCAGTTACGGACAGGGGGTCTCGGAGCAGTACTTC
>.|TRBV2|TRBJ2-2|.
CASRKTPSTITGELFF
TGTGCCAGCAGAAAAACCCCCTCCACCATAACCGGGGAGCTGTTTTTT
>.|TRBV6-4|TRBJ2-3|.
CASSDSSRGDTQYF
TGTGCCAGCAGTGACTCGAGTAGAGGGGACACGCAGTATTTT